Sequencing of this TCR beta chain was carried out in a study of cytomegalovirus exposure and HLA in healthy donors. Study-wide findings and caveats: Cytomegalovirus status was reportedly diagnosed by the classifier with high specificity and sensitivity.

This clone has just a few counts. The target antigen is unknown. PCR was performed using 60 Vbeta and 13 Jbeta primers. Generated by immunoSEQ multiplex PCR, the TCRdb table keeps only in-frame clones and is missing some. The sample contains 100,000 or so clones, 70% to 80% of which appear only once. The CDR3 consists of 11 residues. Unmatched junction bases numbered 0, after V lost 4 bases and J lost 4 bases. CDR1 SQVTM and CDR2 ANQGSEA come from the germline V gene. This sequence was found in a woman aged 18-29 years in good health and CMV-seropositive. Sequencing was performed on PBMCs. The chain combines TRBV29-1 with TRBJ2-5, with 7 nucleotides matching TRBD2. The CDR3: CSVGGGETQYF. Written as DNA, the CDR3 is TGCAGCGTTGGCGGGGGAGAGACCCAGTACTTC. The whole variable domain, filled in from reference TRBV29-1 and TRBJ2-5, reads SAVISQKPSRDICQRGTSLTIQCQVDSQVTMMFWYRQQPGQSLTLIATANQGSEATYESGFVIDKFPISRPNLTFSTLTVSNMSPEDSSIYLCSVGGGETQYFGPGTRLLVL.